This T cell receptor (beta chain) was profiled in a study of identifying expanded T cells in peripheral blood (dated by TCRdb to about 2019). Turning to the overall study: Separate aliquots of the same genomic DNA pool were sequenced to produce technical replicates, and four replicates were compared in pairs. Beyond this particular receptor, the publication reports: The authors expected biological variance in healthy repertoires might increase further over much longer intervals such as months to years. The binomial model flagged approximately 1.2 differentially abundant clones between technical replicates, compared with 15 to 17 over about 2 weeks and about 20 over around four weeks. Both the number of clones called differentially abundant and the false-positive rate were significantly reduced by the beta-binomial model across all healthy-donor time intervals. Variance in clone template counts between approximately two-week samples significantly increased with total template count across all healthy donors.

From cysteine to phenylalanine, the CDR3 is 16 amino acids long. Only the CDR3 portion is preserved as DNA: 48 bases, with reading frame beginning at the first base. CDR1 and CDR2, looked up from the germline V gene, are LGHNA and YSLEER. Germline trimming: 2 bases from V, 5 bases from J; junction bases outside gene matches: 11. Turning to this clone: This clone's antigen is unknown. No quality values exist for individual bases; no much larger clone is one base distant.

No immune events, such as infections, were documented for the healthy donors during the collection period. Time-dependent variance in a beta-binomial model of T-cell clone differential abundance was calibrated using healthy-donor blood repertoires as a training cohort. The training cohort included 10 or so healthy donors, of whom 3 were female and 7 were male. The donors were between roughly 25 and 65 years old, with an average age of roughly 41 years. Obtained from a commercial supplier, whole blood was collected from each healthy donor at three time points set two to three weeks apart. Genomic DNA was extracted from unsorted whole blood for immunosequencing. The immunoSEQ Assay, which relies on bias-controlled multiplex PCR amplification of genomic DNA, was used to profile TCRbeta CDR3 regions. As for the original processing: To quantify the absolute abundance of each unique TCRbeta CDR3 region, the sequences were collapsed and filtered. Differential abundance was assessed using a binomial (Fisher-equivalent) model and a beta-binomial model in which time-dependent variance fitted from healthy donors was added. Clones with fewer than 5 combined templates were excluded, and clones with Benjamini-Hochberg FDR below 0.01 were called differentially abundant. In the beta-binomial model, variance was expressed as a function of the total template count across the two samples, in the form v = (b*log(k)+a)^2. TCRdb stores this immuneACCESS table with in-frame sequences only. Part of the clones is absent; in the studies checked, under half of the shortfall reflects unresolved V genes, and no reason is known for the rest. The V and J calls and clone size are taken from that table; D and trimming were inferred from the DNA. The table for this sample lists 85,000 to 90,000 clones; around 88% of them were counted only once. The ten largest clones capture around 6% of the sample.

The material sequenced was blood. This receptor was identified in a person aged 18-69 years in good health. The V and J genes are TRBV4-3 and TRBJ1-1; TRBD1 fits 7 bases in the junction. For the CDR3, the sequence is CASSQNLNRGNTEAFF. The nucleotides read TGCGCCAGCAGCCAAAACCTCAACAGGGGTAATACTGAAGCTTTCTTT.